This TCR beta chain was profiled in a study of T cell responses to AZD1222 COVID-19 vaccine (dated by TCRdb to about 2021). Study-level background: Because spike-specific TCR depth and breadth did not differ between the two schedules, AZD1222 recipients who got a second dose at roughly 4 weeks were pooled with those who got a second dose at roughly 12 weeks. TCR sequencing covered about 230 trial participants: around 210 given two doses of AZD1222 and around 26 given two doses of MenACWY control vaccine. Enrollment into the trials was organized by age into subgroups of 18-55, 56-69 and 70-plus years, and those subgroups contained roughly 150, 30 and 60 TCR-sequenced participants, respectively.

The sample's time point label, decoded: baseline before first vaccination. Vaccinee samples came from UK trials COV001 and COV002, including a single-blind randomized controlled phase 2/3 trial of AZD1222 (ChAdOx1 nCoV-19) in healthy adults. For TCRbeta chain sequencing, PBMC samples were collected from trial participants at day 0 and at day 28 after the second dose. As regards this clone: The specificity of this receptor is unknown. It has no much larger one-base neighbor in the sample; base qualities were not kept.

General findings and caveats noted by the study authors: No day 14 peak-response samples were available, so repertoires were characterized only after the peak T cell response. Reportedly, close to half of the unique spike-specific TCRs recognized epitopes lying outside the regions that are mutated in the B.1.351 and B.1.1.7 variants. The 56-69-year group was small, and its depth increase did not reach significance, likely because of low power. A significant rise in spike-specific TCR breadth and depth was observed after two AZD1222 doses relative to day 0 and relative to MenACWY recipients. Participants were mostly white British, with more females than males. The authors suggested clonal diversity may have been underestimated. CD4 TCRs associated with the vaccine covered the entire spike protein, and the dominant responses were in regions 160-218 and 743-854. Conclusions about previously exposed vaccinees are limited, since just five or six AZD1222 recipients were seropositive for SARS-CoV-2 at baseline.

The CDR3 regions of human TCRbeta chains were analyzed by immunosequencing. For the original study's pipeline: Repertoire TCRs were checked for matches against a reference library of SARS-CoV-2-specific TCRs that had been generated using the MIRA antigen-specificity platform. Breadth was defined as the fraction of unique TCRs that were SARS-CoV-2-associated, and depth was defined as the fraction of total T cells that were SARS-CoV-2-associated. Each spike-specific TCR was assigned to its reactive spike region and to a CD4 or CD8 class using the MIRA data. Log10-transformed breadth and depth values were compared by one-way ANOVA with Sidak's multiple comparisons tests. TCRdb limited this immuneACCESS table to in-frame rearrangements with V and J called. A share of clones is missing; checked studies link under half to unresolved V genes, and the rest is unexplained. The D gene and trimming were derived from the DNA, and the V and J assignments and clone size from that table. This sample gives roughly 140,000 clones in total; less than 95% of them show up just once. Of the sample, about 1.3% is held by the ten largest clones.

CDR1 and CDR2 are drawn from the germline V gene: SGHTA, FQGNSA. V is cut by 3 bases and J by 9 bases, and the space between the germline ends is 15 bases. The CDR3 runs 14 amino acids, cysteine and phenylalanine included. Only the CDR3 DNA stays, 42 bases, in frame from base 1. The material was peripheral blood, obtained on day 0 of AZD1222 vaccination. This receptor was taken from an adult in good health. The chain is assembled from TRBV7-2 and TRBJ1-5; no D gene is confidently identified. CDR3 sequence: CASSLSRTGSPQHF. Read as DNA, the sequence is TGTGCCAGCAGCTTGTCCAGAACTGGTTCGCCCCAGCATTTT.